The source of this T cell receptor beta chain is a study of T cells after yellow fever vaccination. General observations from the study: A small share of clonotypes appeared in both CD4 and CD8 compartments. Peaking on day 5 versus 15, the secondary response was faster but weaker. After the booster, about 95% of CD4 and approximately 90% of CD8 primary-response clones were re-detected.

CDR3 length: 15 amino acids. Germline assignment: CDR1 DFQATT and CDR2 SNEGSKA (reference sequence). The ends were cut back, 3 bases at V and 4 bases at J, with 18 bases in the middle. This clonotype was seen a few times. Its antigen is unidentified. A process of 5'RACE template switching, which added a universal primer site and UMIs, was used to make TCR cDNA. TCRdb recomputed calls from the 5' RACE reads with MiXCR, one row per CDR3 protein. The sample yields some 300,000 distinct CDR3 sequences, 8.7% seen once. The chain recombines TRBV20-1 with TRBJ1-2; the D gene is possibly TRBD1 (5 bases). The receptor was isolated from a young man who received the YFV17D yellow fever vaccine. This material consisted of CD4+ T cells sorted from PBMCs, taken 5 days after the yellow fever booster vaccination. The CDR3 nucleotides are TGCAGTGCTAGCCTCAATGTAGGGACGGGCTATGGCTACACCTTC. Residues: CSASLNVGTGYGYTF.